This TCR beta chain was obtained from a study of T cell responses to AZD1222 COVID-19 vaccine. This clone turned up a few times. The antigen is not known. The CDR3 sequence is 16 residues long. After removal of 6 bases from V and 8 bases from J, the junction contained 15 bases not matched to a gene. The germline gives CDR1 MNHEY, CDR2 SVGEGT. Findings and limits, study-wide: Among spike-specific TCRs, nearly half reportedly target unmutated variant regions. Scientists sampled the repertoires only once the peak T cell response had passed.

TCRdb's table, derived via immunoSEQ multiplex PCR, lists solely in-frame clones and lacks some. This table has under 100,000 clones, 70% to 90% appearing once. The chain recombines TRBV6-2 or TRBV6-3 with TRBJ1-4; TRBD1 agrees at 7 bases. This sequence was found in an adult in good health. Source: peripheral blood, taken on day 0 of AZD1222 vaccination. The DNA of the CDR3 is TGTGCCAGCAGCCCTGACAGGGCCCGGAGGCGAGAAAAACTGTTTTTT. This codes for CASSPDRARRREKLFF.